This passage covers 6 T cell receptor beta chains from one sample sequenced in a study of T-cell reconstitution after alpha-beta-depleted transplantation in children. Unique molecular identifiers tagged the TCRbeta library. TCRdb reanalysed the PCR reads using MiXCR and keeps one entry per CDR3 protein. This sample has hundreds of thousands of distinct CDR3 sequences, with around 16% found just once. Sequencing used PBMCs from the stem cell graft donor, obtained from the stem cell graft. The receptors shown here come from a human donor who donated a stem cell graft to a child with acute myeloid leukemia.

In its sample, this clonotype was seen many times. The chain joins TRBV11-2 to TRBJ2-1, with 7 bases identical to TRBD2. CDR1 and CDR2 from the germline V gene are SGHAT and FQNNGV. Trimming cost V 3 bases and J 9 bases; bases outside gene matches: 2. The CDR3 sequence is 12 residues long. DNA for the CDR3: TGTGCCAGCAGCTTGACGGGAGGTGAGCAGTTCTTC. Translated: CASSLTGGEQFF.

Notes on this clonotype: A much larger clonotype is one base distant, so this may be a read error. The gene calls are TRBV30 and TRBJ2-3; D not resolved. This CDR3 comprises 14 residues. Germline lookup yields CDR1 GTSNPN and CDR2 SVGIG (reference sequence). Trimming stripped 4 bases from V and 2 bases from J, with 13 bases between. CDR3 sequence reads: CAWNPTQFTDTQYF. The CDR3 DNA reads TGTGCCTGGAATCCGACCCAGTTCACAGATACGCAGTATTTT.

For the CDR3, the DNA is TGTGCCAGCAGTGACGTAAGGACAGGGATGAGCTACGAGCAGTACTTC. Amino acids: CASSDVRTGMSYEQYF. This chain connects TRBV3-1 to TRBJ2-7; 8 nucleotides line up with TRBD1. This CDR3 is built from 16 residues. Germline assignment: CDR1 LGHDT and CDR2 YNNKEL (reference sequence). Trimming cost V 6 bases and J 3 bases; bases outside gene matches: 13.

This clonotype was detected many times. The chain carries TRBV6-2 or TRBV6-3 and TRBJ2-1, with D hard to call. Between the trimmed V and J ends, which lost 2 bases and 4 bases, there was a span of 6 bases. The V gene's germline CDR1 is MNHEY and CDR2 SVGEGT. This CDR3 has 13 amino acids. CDR3 sequence: CASSYGLYNEQFF. CDR3 sequence (DNA): TGTGCCAGCAGTTACGGGCTATACAATGAGCAGTTCTTC.

In its sample, this clonotype was seen a few times. The rearrangement links TRBV6-1 to TRBJ2-3, with D maybe TRBD2 (6 bases). The germline gives CDR1 MNHNS, CDR2 SASEGT. The CDR3 is made up of 15 amino acids. Trimming stripped 10 bases from V and 2 bases from J, with 19 bases between. The CDR3 protein is CATLVTAGSTDTQYF. CDR3 nucleotide sequence: TGTGCCACCTTAGTAACGGCGGGGTCCACAGATACGCAGTATTTT.

This clonotype was counted only a few times. This chain uses TRBV12-3 or TRBV12-4 with TRBJ2-3; 7 positions agree with TRBD1. The CDR3 extends over 15 amino acids. J gave up 0 bases and V 3 bases, and 3 bases lay outside the gene matches. The CDR3 loop reads CASSFWTGSTDTQYF. DNA for the CDR3: TGTGCCAGCAGTTTCTGGACAGGTAGCACAGATACGCAGTATTTT.